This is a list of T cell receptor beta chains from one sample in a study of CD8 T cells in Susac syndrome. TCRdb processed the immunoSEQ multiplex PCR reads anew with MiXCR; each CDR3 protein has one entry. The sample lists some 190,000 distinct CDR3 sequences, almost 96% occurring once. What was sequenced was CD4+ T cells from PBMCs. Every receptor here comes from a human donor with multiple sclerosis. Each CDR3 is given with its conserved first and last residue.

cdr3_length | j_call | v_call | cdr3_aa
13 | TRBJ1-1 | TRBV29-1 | CSVATQRNTEAFF
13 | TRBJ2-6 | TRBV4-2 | CASSREGANVLTF
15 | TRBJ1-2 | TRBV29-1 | CSVEEPRTSNYGYTF
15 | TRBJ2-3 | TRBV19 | CASSGGEGSTDTQYF
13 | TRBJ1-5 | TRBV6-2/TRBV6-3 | CASGGISNQPQHF
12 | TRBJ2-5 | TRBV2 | CASRGDQETQYF
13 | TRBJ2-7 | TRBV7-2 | CASSLDWTYEQYF
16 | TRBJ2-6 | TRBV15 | CATKRTGKLWANVLTF
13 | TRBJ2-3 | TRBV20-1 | CSAGPSFTDTQYF
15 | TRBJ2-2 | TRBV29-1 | CSASEAGGPTGELFF
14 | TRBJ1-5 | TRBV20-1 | CSTLGGGSNQPQHF
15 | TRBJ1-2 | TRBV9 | CASSEGTGAIYGYTF
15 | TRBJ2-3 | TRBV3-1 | CASSQVGSGTDTQYF
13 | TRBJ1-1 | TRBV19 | CASSWQGVTEAFF
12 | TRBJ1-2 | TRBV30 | CAWGDRGYGYTF
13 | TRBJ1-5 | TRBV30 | CAWSQGVDQPQHF
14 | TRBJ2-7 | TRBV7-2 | CASSLDGSGDEQYF
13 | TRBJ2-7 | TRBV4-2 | CASSQDLRVEQYF
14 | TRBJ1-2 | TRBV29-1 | CSVRPGQDVYGYTF
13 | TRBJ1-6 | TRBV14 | CASSGEINSPLHF
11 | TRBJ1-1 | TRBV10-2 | CASSDLAEAFF
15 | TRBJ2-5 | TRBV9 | CASSVAGDREETQYF
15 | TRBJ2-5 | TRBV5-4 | CASRLGLAMQETQYF
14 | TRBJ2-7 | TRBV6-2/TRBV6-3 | CASREPGQYYEQYF
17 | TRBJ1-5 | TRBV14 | CASSQIARDRVDQPQHF
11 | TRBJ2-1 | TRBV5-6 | CASSEGDEQFF
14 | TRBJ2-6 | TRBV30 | CAWSSLSGANVLTF
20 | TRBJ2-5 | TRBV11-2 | CASSLLYGHDSSYLQETQYF
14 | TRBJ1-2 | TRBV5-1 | CASSLEGTVYGYTF
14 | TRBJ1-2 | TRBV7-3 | CASSSLDVLYGYTF
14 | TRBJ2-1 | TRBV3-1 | CASSQVSPRGEQFF
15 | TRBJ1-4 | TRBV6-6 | CASSFGDRGNEKLFF
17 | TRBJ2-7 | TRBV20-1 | CSAGTGTSGGTSYEQYF
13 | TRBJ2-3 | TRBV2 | CASSGWAADTQYF
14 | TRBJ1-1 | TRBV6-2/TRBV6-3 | CASRFRVVNTEAFF
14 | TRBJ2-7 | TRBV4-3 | CASATDRWGYEQYF
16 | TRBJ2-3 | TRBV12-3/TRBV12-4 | CASSLALGRGTDTQYF
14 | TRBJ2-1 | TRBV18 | CASSLTRSYNEQFF
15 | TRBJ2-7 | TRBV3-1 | CASSQDTVRGREQYF
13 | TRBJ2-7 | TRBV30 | CAARQGTLYEQYF
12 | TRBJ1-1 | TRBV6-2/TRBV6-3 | CASSFRRTEAFF
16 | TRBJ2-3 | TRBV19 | CASSWNGLGFTDTQYF
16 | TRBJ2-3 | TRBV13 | CASSMPGTSQTDTQYF
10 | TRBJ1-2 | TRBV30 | CAWKLYGYTF
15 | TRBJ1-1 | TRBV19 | CASSISGQGITEAFF
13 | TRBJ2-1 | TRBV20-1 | CSALRLGVNEQFF
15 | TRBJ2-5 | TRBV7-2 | CASSWPGALGETQYF
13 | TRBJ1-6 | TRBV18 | CASTQGLGSPLHF
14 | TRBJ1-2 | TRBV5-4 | CASSLYWTGGVYTF
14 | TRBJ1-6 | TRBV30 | CAWSVPSRNSPLHF
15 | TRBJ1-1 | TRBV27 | CASSNIGRLKQEAFF
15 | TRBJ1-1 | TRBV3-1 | CASSHGVTGAPEAFF
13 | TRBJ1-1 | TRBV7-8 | CASTPRASTEAFF
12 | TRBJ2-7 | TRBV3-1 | CASSQDPREQYF
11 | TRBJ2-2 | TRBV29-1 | CSARGSGELFF
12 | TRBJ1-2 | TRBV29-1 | CSVVGGVYGYTF
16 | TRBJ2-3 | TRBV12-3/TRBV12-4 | CASSLETSGSSDTQYF
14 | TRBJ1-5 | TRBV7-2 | CASSSRAGPQPQHF
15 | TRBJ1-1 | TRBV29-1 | CSGTGGWGMNTEAFF
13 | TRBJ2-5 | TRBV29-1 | CSLKGEGGETQYF